The next 24 T cell receptor beta chains were all read from a single sample in a study of blood T cell repertoires in COVID-19. Sequencing used immunoSEQ multiplex PCR; TCRdb keeps in-frame clones, though not all of them. The sample consists of approximately 480,000 clones, about 85% of them appearing once. Specimen: PBMCs or T cells enriched from blood (not recorded which). The receptors were sampled from a young woman who had recovered from COVID-19.

V is TRBV28 and J is TRBJ1-5; 9 positions agree with TRBD1. This CDR3 comprises 17 residues. Germline V gives CDR1 MDHEN, CDR2 SYDVKM. J gave up 4 bases and V 1 base, and 8 bases lay outside the gene matches. The CDR3 DNA reads as TGTGCCAGCAGTTTATCCGGACAGGGGTTGAGGAATCAGCCCCAGCATTTT. Protein: CASSLSGQGLRNQPQHF. Using reference TRBV28 and TRBJ1-5 for the parts outside the CDR3, the full variable domain is DVKVTQSSRYLVKRTGEKVFLECVQDMDHENMFWYRQDPGLGLRLIYFSYDVKMKEKGDIPEGYSVSREKKERFSLILESASTNQTSMYLCASSLSGQGLRNQPQHFGDGTRLSIL.

The V gene is TRBV5-4, the J gene TRBJ2-3; TRBD1 aligns across 8 bases. Germline V gene sequence: CDR1 SGHNT, CDR2 YYREEE (reference sequence). After removal of 3 bases from V and 0 bases from J, the junction contained 9 bases not matched to a gene. The CDR3 length is 17 residues. CDR3 bases: TGTGCCAGCAGCTGGGACAGGCCCTACTCTAGCACAGATACGCAGTATTTT. Amino acid sequence: CASSWDRPYSSTDTQYF.

The chain employs TRBV6-1 and TRBJ2-7; D perhaps matches TRBD1 (5 bases). V lost 3 bases, J lost 2 bases, and 11 bases lay in between. The CDR3 runs to 14 residues. The germline V gene encodes CDR1 MNHNS and CDR2 SASEGT. The CDR3 sequence: CASSDRVGAYEQYF. CDR3 DNA: TGTGCCAGCAGTGACAGGGTAGGGGCCTACGAGCAGTACTTC.

This clone was counted a few times. The V gene is TRBV10-3, the J gene TRBJ1-6, with 7 bases lining up with TRBD1. This CDR3 is 17 amino acids long. In germline, CDR1 is ENHRY, CDR2 SYGVKD. J gave up 11 bases and V 11 bases, and 24 bases lay outside the gene matches. Written as DNA, the CDR3 is TGTGCCTCGGGGTCTTCCGGGACAGCTGCGGAAAGCCCACCCCTCCACTTT. Translation gives CASGSSGTAAESPPLHF.

This clone was observed a single time. V gene TRBV11-2 combines with J gene TRBJ2-7, with 10 bases fitting TRBD2. After removal of 0 bases from V and 2 bases from J, the junction contained 10 bases not matched to a gene. The CDR3 totals 18 residues. CDR1 and CDR2 from the germline V gene are SGHAT and FQNNGV. CDR3 nucleotides: TGTGCCAGCAGCTTAGATCAGCTAGCGGGGGCGATAGCCTACGAGCAGTACTTC. Translation gives CASSLDQLAGAIAYEQYF.

The chain combines TRBV2 with TRBJ1-5, with D unresolved. Deletions cut 0 bases from V and 4 bases from J, with 7 bases between. Germline V gene data show CDR1 as SNHLY and CDR2 as FYNNEI. The CDR3 covers 14 residues. CDR3 nucleotides: TGTGCCAGCAGTGAAGCAGTCGGGAATCAGCCCCAGCATTTT. Translated, it gives CASSEAVGNQPQHF.

The chain joins TRBV3-1 (or the pseudogene TRBV3-2) to TRBJ2-7; D gene ambiguous. Germline lookup yields CDR1 LGHDT and CDR2 YNNKEL (reference sequence). The CDR3 has 14 amino acids. The V and J ends lost 3 bases and 4 bases respectively, with 13 bases between them. This CDR3 reads CASSHRAMRYEQYF. The CDR3 nucleotides read TGTGCCAGCAGCCACCGCGCGATGAGGTACGAGCAGTACTTC.

The chain recombines TRBV30 with TRBJ2-5; 8 nucleotides align to TRBD2. The germline V gene encodes CDR1 GTSNPN and CDR2 SVGIG (reference sequence). This CDR3 has 17 residues. Trimming took 0 bases from V and 0 from J; bases not matched to a gene: 9. CDR3 protein: CAWSVPLSGSYQETQYF. CDR3 bases: TGTGCCTGGAGTGTACCCCTAAGCGGGAGCTACCAAGAGACCCAGTACTTC.

Details on this clone: The same CDR3 also results from other DNA sequences found in this sample. The chain is built from TRBV6-6 and TRBJ2-7, with 9 positions matching TRBD1. The CDR3 has 15 amino acids. Per the germline V gene, CDR1 is MNHNY and CDR2 is SVGAGI (reference sequence). Germline trimming cut 0 bases from V and 4 bases from J; bases unmatched to any gene: 4. In nucleotides, the CDR3 is TGTGCCAGCAGTTACTCCCCGGGACAGGGATACGAGCAGTACTTC. As protein: CASSYSPGQGYEQYF.

The chain couples TRBV28 to TRBJ2-5; 7 nucleotides agree with TRBD1. The CDR3 spans 13 residues. Germline CDR1 reads MDHEN; CDR2 reads SYDVKM. Losses at the gene ends were 2 bases for V and 6 bases for J; bases not matched to a gene: 3. The CDR3 bases are TGTGCCAGCAGTTTAGGACAGGCGAAGACCCAGTACTTC. This sequence encodes CASSLGQAKTQYF.

The chain couples TRBV7-8 to TRBJ1-4; D remains unclear. CDR3 length: 15 residues. Deletions cut 5 bases from V and 7 bases from J, with 17 bases between. Germline V lookup: CDR1 SGHVS, CDR2 FQNEAQ. For the CDR3, the DNA is TGTGCCAGCAGCGCCCGTGGGTACGGGAGTGAAAAACTGTTTTTT. Protein product: CASSARGYGSEKLFF.

CDR3 in amino acids: CASSPGQGISYEQYF. As DNA, the CDR3 is TGTGCCAGCAGCCCCGGACAGGGGATCTCCTACGAGCAGTACTTC. The gene calls are TRBV7-2 and TRBJ2-7; 9 nucleotides match TRBD1. The V gene end was trimmed by 5 bases and the J gene end by 0 bases; junction bases not matched to a gene: 5. Germline CDR1 and CDR2: SGHTA and FQGNSA. This CDR3 spans 15 amino acids.

The chain links TRBV28 to TRBJ1-2; 7 nucleotides agree with TRBD1. With 3 bases clipped from V and 8 bases from J, the junction kept 6 bases outside the gene matches. CDR1 is MDHEN and CDR2 is SYDVKM in the germline V gene. CDR3 size: 13 residues. CDR3 in amino acids: CASSLTGFGGYTF. As DNA, the CDR3 is TGTGCCAGCAGTTTGACAGGGTTTGGGGGCTACACCTTC.

The V call is TRBV2, the J call TRBJ1-2; D unresolved. Trimming left V 7 bases short and J 4 bases short, with 13 bases between. Looked up from germline, CDR1 is SNHLY and CDR2 is FYNNEI. This CDR3 spans 13 amino acids. The chain's CDR3 is CASTARGIYGYTF. For the CDR3, the DNA is TGTGCCAGCACCGCTCGGGGAATCTATGGCTACACCTTC.

The chain has TRBV5-1 and TRBJ2-5; 12 bases are a match to TRBD2. The CDR3 is made up of 17 amino acids. V lost 5 bases to trimming and J lost 2 bases; unmatched junction nucleotides: 10. Germline-derived CDR1 and CDR2 are SGHRS and YFSETQ. CDR3 in DNA: TGCGCCAGCAGTTCGGTACCGACTAGCGGGGGACAAGAGACCCAGTACTTC. Translation gives CASSSVPTSGGQETQYF.

The J gene is TRBJ1-4, the V gene TRBV30; 9 nucleotides match TRBD1. The CDR3 has 18 residues. V shed 3 bases, J shed 4 bases, and the junction held 15 bases outside the gene matches. CDR1 is GTSNPN and CDR2 is SVGIG in the germline V gene (reference sequence). CDR3 DNA sequence: TGTGCCTGGAGCGGGGGACAGGGACAGGTTCAGAGTAATGAAAAACTGTTTTTT. The encoded protein is CAWSGGQGQVQSNEKLFF.

Regarding this clone: One junction end does not reproduce the germline sequence, and a read error may be involved. The chain has TRBV5-4 and TRBJ2-3; TRBD2 agrees at 7 bases. Germline V gene sequence: CDR1 SGHNT, CDR2 YYREEE (reference sequence). The CDR3 contains 14 residues. CDR3 sequence reads: CASSLGGGGDTQYF. The DNA of the CDR3 is TGTGCCAGCAGTTTGGGGGGGGGTGGCGATACGCAGTATTTT.

This chain joins TRBV10-2 and TRBJ1-3; TRBD1 aligns across 10 bases. Germline V gene sequence: CDR1 WSHSY, CDR2 SAAADI. V gave up 2 bases and J gave up 7 bases; unmatched junction bases: 8. This CDR3 is built from 16 residues. The DNA for the CDR3 is TGCGCCAGCAGTGAGATCGGGGACAGGGGTAGGAACACCATATATTTT. Its translation is CASSEIGDRGRNTIYF.

The V gene is TRBV5-1, the J gene TRBJ1-4; 8 positions match TRBD1. This CDR3 contains 14 residues. V shed 4 bases, J shed 8 bases, and the junction held 7 bases outside the gene matches. The germline V gene has CDR1 SGHRS and CDR2 YFSETQ. The CDR3 nucleotides read TGCGCCAGCAGCGTTGGACAGGGAGTCGAAAAACTGTTTTTT. It yields the protein CASSVGQGVEKLFF.

V usage is TRBV6-5 and J usage is TRBJ1-1; D is perhaps TRBD1 (6 bases). CDR1 is MNHEY and CDR2 is SVGAGI in the germline V gene. The CDR3 totals 16 residues. V was pared by 2 bases and J by 3 bases, with 16 bases between. CDR3 protein: CASSYGGPDRDTEAFF. The CDR3 DNA sequence: TGTGCCAGCAGTTACGGGGGCCCAGACCGAGACACTGAAGCTTTCTTT.

This clone was picked up one time. This chain joins TRBV5-1 and TRBJ2-2; 7 nucleotides line up with TRBD1. CDR1 is SGHRS, CDR2 YFSETQ, per germline. V gave up 5 bases and J gave up 3 bases; unmatched junction bases: 7. CDR3 length: 15 residues. The CDR3 loop reads CASSPQGDHTGELFF. As DNA, the CDR3 is TGCGCCAGCAGTCCTCAGGGGGACCACACCGGGGAGCTGTTTTTT.

The rearrangement joins TRBV5-1 to TRBJ1-2; D might be TRBD1 (6 bases). The CDR3 has 13 amino acids. Germline CDR1 SGHRS, CDR2 YFSETQ. V lost 1 base, J lost 8 bases, and 12 bases lay in between. For the CDR3, the DNA is TGCGCCAGCAGCTTGACAGGGCCGGAGGGCTACACCTTC. Amino acids: CASSLTGPEGYTF.

This clone was observed a single time. This chain links TRBV12-5 with TRBJ1-4; D perhaps matches TRBD1 (6 bases). Per the germline V gene, CDR1 is LGHNT and CDR2 is FRNRAP. Trimming removed 0 bases at V and 6 bases at J, with 11 bases between. The CDR3 is 15 amino acids. CDR3 bases: TGTGCTAGTGGTTTGGTCTTACAGGGCTATGAAAAACTGTTTTTT. The encoded protein is CASGLVLQGYEKLFF.

CDR3 loop: CASHYEPTGELFF. In DNA form, the CDR3 reads TGTGCCAGCCACTATGAGCCCACCGGGGAGCTGTTTTTT. This sequence joins TRBV28 and TRBJ2-2; D unclear. V was cut by 8 bases and J by 4 bases, with 11 bases left in between. The CDR3 totals 13 residues. CDR1 is MDHEN and CDR2 is SYDVKM in the germline V gene.